Listed here are 26 T cell receptor beta chains from one sample, sequenced in a study of CD8 T cells in ankylosing spondylitis. TCRdb re-called the 5' RACE reads with MiXCR, one entry per CDR3 protein. Found here are 250,000 to 300,000 distinct CDR3 sequences, roughly 20% of them singletons; the top ten hold roughly 7.4%. What was sequenced was blood, either unsorted or a sorted T cell fraction (not recorded which). All receptors derive from a male donor with ankylosing spondylitis or in good health (not recorded which).

The rearrangement joins TRBV11-1 to TRBJ2-3; perhaps TRBD2 as D (6 bases). Germline CDR1 reads SGHAT; CDR2 reads FQDESV (reference sequence). This CDR3 is built from 13 residues. Trimming shortened V by 5 bases and J by 7 bases, and 13 bases separated the two germline ends. DNA for the CDR3: TGTGCCAGCAGCCCCGGTGGAGGGTATACGCAGTATTTT. This gives the protein CASSPGGGYTQYF.

The chain uses TRBV5-1 and TRBJ2-1; possible D gene TRBD2, 5 bases. Per germline, CDR1 SGHRS and CDR2 YFSETQ. This CDR3 spans 16 amino acids. Trimming stripped 0 bases from V and 4 bases from J, with 14 bases between. The CDR3, as DNA: TGCGCCAGCAGCTTGGCGGTAACTAGTATATACAATGAGCAGTTCTTC. The encoded protein is CASSLAVTSIYNEQFF.

The chain has TRBV7-2 and TRBJ1-5, with 9 bases fitting TRBD1. This CDR3 has 15 residues. CDR1 and CDR2 (germline): SGHTA, FQGNSA. J lost 7 bases, V lost 5 bases, and 9 bases had no gene match. The CDR3 nucleotides read TGTGCCAGCAGCCCACAGGGGGCCCAAGGGCAGCCCCAGCATTTT. Residues: CASSPQGAQGQPQHF.

V and J are TRBV11-2 and TRBJ1-5; TRBD1 might be the D (5 bases). Germline values: CDR1 SGHAT, CDR2 FQNNGV. The V and J ends lost 5 bases and 7 bases respectively, with 12 bases between them. This CDR3 spans 13 amino acids. The CDR3 nucleotides read TGTGCCAGCAGCGCTTACCGGGGGCAGCCCCAGCATTTT. Translation gives CASSAYRGQPQHF.

The rearrangement links TRBV5-1 to TRBJ2-1; D is uncertain. With 0 bases removed from V and 8 bases from J, the gap between germline ends came to 9 bases. Germline CDR1 reads SGHRS; CDR2 reads YFSETQ. The CDR3 consists of 13 residues. CDR3 nucleotides: TGCGCCAGCAGCTTGGCCCGAGTGGATGAGCAGTTCTTC. It translates to CASSLARVDEQFF.

This clonotype was picked up a small number of times. V gene TRBV28 combines with J gene TRBJ1-2, with D perhaps TRBD1 (5 bases). V dropped 3 bases and J dropped 7 bases, with 9 bases sitting between them. The germline V gene encodes CDR1 MDHEN and CDR2 SYDVKM. The CDR3 contains 12 residues. The CDR3 nucleotides are TGTGCCAGCAGTTTGTGGCAGGGTGGCTACACCTTC. Its translation: CASSLWQGGYTF.

There are many counts of this clonotype. V is TRBV10-3 and J is TRBJ2-1, with 7 positions matching TRBD1. Per germline, CDR1 ENHRY and CDR2 SYGVKD. This CDR3 contains 13 residues. Trimming took 6 bases from V and 5 from J; bases not matched to a gene: 4. This CDR3 is CAIRIGQDNEQFF. The CDR3 DNA follows: TGTGCCATCAGAATAGGACAGGACAATGAGCAGTTCTTC.

The rearrangement links TRBV10-3 to TRBJ2-5; the match to TRBD1 covers 7 bases. With V trimmed by 4 bases and J by 5 bases, 13 bases remained unmatched. In germline, CDR1 is ENHRY, CDR2 SYGVKD. This CDR3 spans 16 amino acids. The CDR3 DNA reads as TGTGCCATCAGTGCCCTACAGGGGAGAGGCTGGGAGACCCAGTACTTC. The encoded protein is CAISALQGRGWETQYF.

This clonotype has at least ten counts. The rearrangement links TRBV7-3 to TRBJ2-1; D gene ambiguous. The CDR3 runs to 13 residues. Germline CDR1 SGHTA, CDR2 FQGTGA. The V gene lost 3 bases and the J gene lost 3 bases, with 6 bases spanning the gap. For the CDR3, the DNA is TGTGCCAGCAGCTTTGGCAACTACAATGAGCAGTTCTTC. It codes for CASSFGNYNEQFF. The full variable domain, in which reference TRBV7-3 and TRBJ2-1 provide the parts outside the CDR3, is GAGVSQTPSNKVTEKGKYVELRCDPISGHTALYWYRQSLGQGPEFLIYFQGTGAADDSGLPNDRFFAVRPEGSVSTLKIQRTERGDSAVYLCASSFGNYNEQFFGPGTRLTVL.

CDR3 DNA: TGTGCCAGCAGGGCGGGAACGGGCGGCGAGCAGTACGTC. It codes for CASRAGTGGEQYV. The chain links TRBV12-3 or TRBV12-4 to TRBJ2-7; possible D gene TRBD2, 6 bases. V lost 6 bases to trimming and J lost 6 bases, with 15 bases between them. This CDR3 contains 13 residues.

The genes are TRBV15 and TRBJ2-3, with D perhaps matching TRBD2 (6 bases). The CDR3 extends over 14 amino acids. V lost 7 bases and J 0 bases, leaving 11 bases between the germline ends. CDR1 and CDR2 (germline): LNHNV, YYDKDF (reference sequence). The DNA of the CDR3 is TGTGCCACCACGGCGGGATTAAGCACAGATACGCAGTATTTT. This gives the protein CATTAGLSTDTQYF.

The chain combines TRBV6-2 or TRBV6-3 with TRBJ2-5; D not resolved. CDR3 length equals 12 residues. Germline CDR1 reads MNHEY; CDR2 reads SVGEGT. Trimming removed 7 bases from V and 1 base from J, with 7 bases in between. The CDR3 DNA sequence: TGTGCCAGCAAGTTGAGCCAAGAGACCCAGTACTTC. Translated, it gives CASKLSQETQYF.

This clonotype was observed a few times. The V and J genes are TRBV11-2 and TRBJ1-2, with TRBD1 identical over 8 bases. J was trimmed by 4 bases and V by 3 bases; bases with no gene match: 4. The CDR3 consists of 14 residues. CDR1 SGHAT and CDR2 FQNNGV come from the germline V gene. The CDR3 DNA reads as TGTGCCAGCAGCTTGGACAGGGACAGCTATGGCTACACCTTC. Protein product: CASSLDRDSYGYTF.

This chain connects TRBV7-9 to TRBJ2-3, with 11 bases aligning to TRBD2. This CDR3 region has 15 residues. V lost 5 bases, J lost 5 bases, and 6 bases stayed unmatched. Germline V gives CDR1 SEHNR, CDR2 FQNEAQ (reference sequence). Here the CDR3 reads CASSPLAGALDTQYF. DNA for the CDR3: TGTGCCAGCAGCCCACTAGCGGGAGCCCTAGATACGCAGTATTTT.

This clonotype was found many times. This chain connects TRBV7-2 to TRBJ2-7; 9 nucleotides align to TRBD2. This CDR3 spans 15 amino acids. Trimming cost V 6 bases and J 2 bases; bases outside gene matches: 8. Germline V gene lookup returns CDR1 SGHTA and CDR2 FQGNSA. The CDR3: CASSITLAGPYEQYV. CDR3 sequence (DNA): TGTGCCAGCAGTATTACGCTAGCGGGACCCTACGAGCAGTACGTC.

The chain recombines TRBV20-1 with TRBJ2-1; D remains ambiguous. The germline gives CDR1 DFQATT, CDR2 SNEGSKA (reference sequence). Deletions cut 0 bases from V and 10 bases from J, with 16 bases between. The CDR3 runs 14 residues. CDR3 DNA: TGCAGTGCTAGAGATCGTACCCCCGCGGAGGAGCAGTTCTTC. Protein sequence: CSARDRTPAEEQFF.

The chain recombines TRBV5-1 with TRBJ2-7; 8 bases are shared with TRBD2. The ends lost 0 bases at V and 2 bases at J; junction bases unmatched: 7. The germline V gene encodes CDR1 SGHRS and CDR2 YFSETQ. The CDR3 totals 16 residues. CDR3 protein: CASSLAKREWAYEQYV. CDR3 nucleotide sequence: TGCGCCAGCAGCTTGGCCAAGCGGGAGTGGGCCTACGAGCAGTACGTC.

There are a few counts of this clonotype. The chain links TRBV20-1 to TRBJ2-7, with D possibly TRBD2 on 7 matching bases. The germline CDR1 and CDR2 sequences are DFQATT and SNEGSKA (reference sequence). V was pared by 3 bases and J by 6 bases, with 12 bases between. CDR3 length equals 12 residues. The CDR3 coding sequence is TGCAGTGCTAGCGGGGGCGGGAGCGAGCAGTACGTC. Translating it yields CSASGGGSEQYV.

The chain has TRBV7-2 and TRBJ2-5; D is possibly TRBD2 (7 bases). V lost 4 bases and J lost 4, with 16 bases in between. The CDR3 is made up of 15 amino acids. CDR1 and CDR2 (germline): SGHTA, FQGNSA. Here the CDR3 reads CASSSGGTRIETQYF. The CDR3 coding sequence is TGTGCCAGCAGCTCCGGGGGGACAAGAATAGAGACCCAGTACTTC.

This clonotype was found many times. The chain has TRBV29-1 and TRBJ2-5, with a weak D call TRBD1 (6 bases). The CDR3 consists of 12 residues. Trimming removed 8 bases at V and 1 base at J, with 11 bases between. Germline CDR1 reads SQVTM; CDR2 reads ANQGSEA. As DNA, the CDR3 is TGCAGCAAACAGGGTCCCCAAGAGACCCAGTACTTC. This codes for CSKQGPQETQYF.

This chain joins TRBV5-1 and TRBJ2-5; 7 bases align to TRBD1. Trimming removed 0 bases from V and 3 bases from J; junction bases left unmatched: 2. The CDR3 has 14 residues. Per germline, CDR1 SGHRS and CDR2 YFSETQ. For the CDR3, the DNA is TGCGCCAGCAGCTTGGCCACAGGGGAAGAGACCCAGTACTTC. Translation: CASSLATGEETQYF.

The chain links TRBV11-1 to TRBJ1-5; perhaps TRBD1 as D (6 bases). This CDR3 is built from 18 residues. CDR1 and CDR2 (germline): SGHAT, FQDESV (reference sequence). Deletions cut 3 bases from V and 3 bases from J, with 21 bases between. The CDR3 DNA sequence: TGTGCCAGCAGCTTTGGTGCAGATGGGGCAGGGGACAATCAGCCCCAGCATTTT. This sequence encodes CASSFGADGAGDNQPQHF.

V is TRBV4-2 and J is TRBJ2-1; D is uncertain. This CDR3 is 13 amino acids long. Germline V gives CDR1 LGHNA, CDR2 YNFKEQ. Trimming left V 4 bases short and J 5 bases short, with 9 bases between. CDR3 region: CASSLPRDNEQFF. The DNA of the CDR3 is TGTGCCAGCAGCCTTCCCCGGGACAATGAGCAGTTCTTC.

This clonotype was picked up a small number of times. The chain recombines TRBV25-1 with TRBJ1-1; tentative D call: TRBD1 (5 bases). CDR3 length: 14 residues. The V gene lost 2 bases and the J gene lost 5 bases, with 12 bases spanning the gap. Germline V CDR1 and CDR2: MGHDK, SYGVNS. This chain's CDR3 is CASSEPGLGTEAFF. For the CDR3, the DNA is TGTGCCAGCAGTGAACCAGGGCTGGGAACTGAAGCTTTCTTT. Looking up the rest from reference TRBV25-1 and TRBJ1-1 gives the full variable domain: EADIYQTPRYLVIGTGKKITLECSQTMGHDKMYWYQQDPGMELHLIHYSYGVNSTEKGDLSSESTVSRIRTEHFPLTLESARPSHTSQYLCASSEPGLGTEAFFGQGTRLTVV.

The chain has TRBV5-1 and TRBJ1-4; TRBD1 aligns across 7 bases. Germline V gives CDR1 SGHRS, CDR2 YFSETQ. V was clipped by 1 base and J by 2 bases; unmatched bases: 5. The CDR3 loop spans 16 amino acids. The CDR3 sequence: CASSLWSQGTNEKLFF. Written as DNA, the CDR3 is TGCGCCAGCAGCTTGTGGTCACAGGGGACTAATGAAAAACTGTTTTTT.

The chain has TRBV7-9 and TRBJ2-7; TRBD2 might be the D (6 bases). The V end was cut by 1 base, the J end by 0 bases, with 13 bases between. The CDR3 length is 16 residues. Germline assignment: CDR1 SEHNR and CDR2 FQNEAQ (reference sequence). CDR3: CASSLGLASSSYEQYV. CDR3 sequence (DNA): TGTGCCAGCAGCTTAGGGCTAGCGAGTAGCTCCTACGAGCAGTACGTC.